Listed here are 17 T cell receptor beta chains from one sample, sequenced in a study of T cells in Graves' hyperthyroidism and ophthalmopathy. RNA transcripts were the template for amplifying TCR beta CDR3 regions. Researchers ran a first-round RT-PCR on the TCR CDR3 using the HTBI primer set. TCRdb reprocessed the multiplex PCR reads via MiXCR and lists one record per CDR3 protein. The sample holds 600,000 or so distinct CDR3 sequences, 15% to 20% seen once. The sample comprised blood. The receptors shown here come from a woman in her 30s with Graves' hyperthyroidism.

In its sample, this clonotype was seen many times. The chain couples TRBV9 to TRBJ2-5; the D call may be TRBD1 or TRBD2 (5 bases each). Germline loops: CDR1 SGDLS, CDR2 YYNGEE. This CDR3 spans 15 amino acids. V dropped 3 bases and J dropped 1 base, with 13 bases sitting between them. The CDR3 region has the DNA TGTGCCAGCAGCGCGTACTGGGACGGCCAAGAGACCCAGTACTTC. The encoded protein is CASSAYWDGQETQYF.

This clonotype was observed at least ten times. The J gene is TRBJ1-4, the V gene TRBV30; TRBD1 might be the D (5 bases). CDR3 size: 15 residues. The V and J ends lost 0 bases and 8 bases respectively, with 16 bases between them. Germline V lookup: CDR1 GTSNPN, CDR2 SVGIG (reference sequence). The CDR3 region has the DNA TGTGCCTGGAGTGTCTACGGGACGGACCTGGAAAAACTGTTTTTT. Protein: CAWSVYGTDLEKLFF.

This clonotype was detected many times. Here the CDR3 reads CASSSPSLLGGTRTDTQYF. The CDR3, as DNA: TGCGCCAGCAGCTCGCCGTCCCTTCTGGGCGGGACCCGCACAGATACGCAGTATTTT. The rearrangement uses TRBV5-1 and TRBJ2-3, with D possibly TRBD2 on 6 matching bases. This CDR3 contains 19 residues. The V gene lost 3 bases and the J gene lost 1 base, with 24 bases spanning the gap. Looked up from germline, CDR1 is SGHRS and CDR2 is YFSETQ.

The J gene is TRBJ2-7, the V gene TRBV3-1; 11 bases align to TRBD2. J was trimmed by 5 bases and V by 6 bases; bases with no gene match: 6. The CDR3 extends over 14 amino acids. Germline assignment: CDR1 LGHDT and CDR2 YNNKEL (reference sequence). This CDR3 is CASRLAGGPNEQYF. CDR3 DNA sequence: TGTGCCAGCAGGCTAGCGGGAGGCCCCAACGAGCAGTACTTC.

This clonotype came up many times. The V call is TRBV11-2, the J call TRBJ2-1, with D tentatively TRBD2 (5 bases). Trimming removed 4 bases from V and 5 bases from J, with 12 bases in between. CDR1 is SGHAT, CDR2 FQNNGV, per germline. The CDR3 has 14 amino acids. The CDR3 spells CASSSTSADNEQFF. The CDR3 DNA follows: TGTGCCAGCAGCTCTACTAGTGCCGACAATGAGCAGTTCTTC.

This clonotype turned up a few times. This chain connects TRBV10-3 to TRBJ1-5, with D uncertain. The CDR3 contains 13 residues. V lost 6 bases and J lost 3, with 9 bases in between. Germline V gives CDR1 ENHRY, CDR2 SYGVKD. Here the CDR3 DNA reads TGTGCCATCAGCTCAGGAGCCAATCAGCCCCAGCATTTT. It yields the protein CAISSGANQPQHF.

In this sample, this clonotype turned up once. The gene calls are TRBV7-2 and TRBJ2-2; unclear D gene. The germline V and J ends were trimmed by 1 base and 6 bases, with 9 bases remaining between them. In germline, CDR1 is SGHTA, CDR2 FQGNSA. The CDR3 consists of 14 residues. CDR3 sequence: CASSLEVVSGELFF. CDR3 nucleotide sequence: TGTGCCAGCAGCTTAGAGGTCGTGTCCGGGGAGCTGTTTTTT.

The chain couples TRBV15 to TRBJ1-2; TRBD1 matches 11 bases. Losses at the gene ends were 3 bases for V and 8 bases for J; bases not matched to a gene: 14. Germline V CDR1 and CDR2: LNHNV, YYDKDF (reference sequence). There are 17 residues in the CDR3. The CDR3 sequence: CATSRAPWTGGAGGYTF. The CDR3 bases are TGTGCCACCAGCAGGGCCCCATGGACAGGGGGCGCGGGAGGCTACACCTTC.

This chain links TRBV19 with TRBJ2-7; a possible D gene is TRBD2 (5 bases). Trimming shortened V by 3 bases and J by 1 base, and 13 bases separated the two germline ends. The CDR3 spans 15 residues. Looked up from germline, CDR1 is LNHDA and CDR2 is SQIVND (reference sequence). DNA of the CDR3: TGTGCCAGTAGTATGAGTCGGGATGCTTCCTACGAGCAGTACTTC. Amino acids: CASSMSRDASYEQYF.

This clonotype appeared a few times. V and J are TRBV4-2 and TRBJ2-7, with TRBD2 matching 7 bases. V dropped 0 bases and J dropped 3; count of bases not matched to a gene: 8. Per germline, CDR1 LGHNA and CDR2 YNFKEQ. The CDR3 is 16 residues long. The CDR3 here is CASSQDRDYRYYEQYF. For the CDR3, the DNA is TGTGCCAGCAGCCAAGACCGGGACTATCGGTACTACGAGCAGTACTTC.

This chain links TRBV28 with TRBJ1-2, with TRBD1 matching over 8 bases. The CDR3 is 15 residues long. CDR1 is MDHEN and CDR2 is SYDVKM in the germline V gene. Trimming cost V 5 bases and J 4 bases; bases outside gene matches: 9. CDR3 DNA sequence: TGTGCCAGCAGTCCAACGACAGGGGCCTTCTATGGCTACACCTTC. Its translation: CASSPTTGAFYGYTF.

The table lists this clonotype with many counts. The chain links TRBV5-6 to TRBJ1-2, with TRBD1 matching 7 bases. Looked up from germline, CDR1 is SGHDT and CDR2 is YYEEEE. The CDR3 loop spans 16 amino acids. Losses at the gene ends were 2 bases for V and 8 bases for J; bases not matched to a gene: 15. As DNA, the CDR3 is TGTGCCAGCAGCTTCCTCGGGACAGCTCGAGGGAAAGGCTACACCTTC. It yields the protein CASSFLGTARGKGYTF.

This clonotype was seen at least ten times. The V call is TRBV2, the J call TRBJ2-2, with a possible D match to TRBD2 (6 bases). CDR1 is SNHLY, CDR2 FYNNEI, per germline. CDR3 size: 16 residues. The V end lost 7 bases, the J end lost 7 bases, and 22 bases lay between the germline ends. CDR3 DNA sequence: TGTGCCAGCAATCCCACTAGCCCCCATCTTGGCGGGGAGCTGTTTTTT. Encoded protein: CASNPTSPHLGGELFF.

The gene calls are TRBV15 and TRBJ2-5; no clear D. Between the trimmed V and J ends, which lost 0 bases and 4 bases, there was a span of 6 bases. This CDR3 is 13 amino acids long. Per germline, CDR1 LNHNV and CDR2 YYDKDF (reference sequence). The CDR3 loop reads CATSRDVGETQYF. In DNA form, the CDR3 reads TGTGCCACCAGCAGAGATGTCGGAGAGACCCAGTACTTC.

This clonotype was detected many times. The rearrangement links TRBV30 to TRBJ2-1; 8 nucleotides match TRBD2. Losses at the gene ends were 0 bases for V and 9 bases for J; bases not matched to a gene: 4. The CDR3 runs 13 residues. The germline V gene has CDR1 GTSNPN and CDR2 SVGIG (reference sequence). CDR3 amino acids: CAWSVHGGGEQFF. In nucleotides, the CDR3 is TGTGCCTGGAGTGTACACGGGGGGGGTGAGCAGTTCTTC.

This clonotype was recorded at least ten times. The chain combines TRBV7-2 with TRBJ2-7, with D tentatively TRBD1 or TRBD2 (5 bases each). This CDR3 is 16 amino acids long. The germline V gene encodes CDR1 SGHTA and CDR2 FQGNSA. The V end was cut by 2 bases, the J end by 2 bases, with 16 bases between. The CDR3 DNA follows: TGTGCCAGCAGCTTAAGGGGCCGGTCGGGAACCTACGAGCAGTACTTC. This gives the protein CASSLRGRSGTYEQYF.

The chain combines TRBV25-1 with TRBJ2-7; D might be TRBD1 (5 bases). The V gene lost 8 bases and the J gene lost 4 bases, with 15 bases spanning the gap. The CDR3 extends over 13 amino acids. Germline V gene sequence: CDR1 MGHDK, CDR2 SYGVNS. CDR3 coding DNA: TGTGCCAGCGCAAGACAGTCCGGTTACGAGCAGTACTTC. Amino acid sequence: CASARQSGYEQYF.